This entry describes one T cell receptor beta chain. What it recognizes is unknown. V was pared by 4 bases and J by 10 bases, with 8 bases of the junction left unmatched. This CDR3 contains 14 residues. CDR1 is LGHNA, CDR2 YNFKEQ, per germline. The data were produced by immunoSEQ multiplex PCR, yet TCRdb's version contains in-frame clones alone and is incomplete. The sample lists tens of thousands of clones; about half were seen once. These data originate in a study of cytotoxic CD8 clonotypes in ibrutinib-treated CLL. Whole-study results and caveats: Clonality correlated strongly with circulating CD8+ T cells and exceeded age-matched healthy donors at baseline.

The V and J genes are TRBV4-2 and TRBJ1-4; 8 bases match TRBD1. The receptor's source is a human donor with chronic lymphocytic leukemia. Sequencing used PBMCs, obtained before ibrutinib treatment. The CDR3 DNA reads as TGTGCCAGCAGCCGCCTACGGACAGGGCGAAAACTGTTTTTT. Its translation is CASSRLRTGRKLFF.